This passage covers 30 T cell receptor beta chains from one sample sequenced in a study of siplizumab effects on memory and regulatory T cells. The assay was immunoSEQ multiplex PCR, and TCRdb's table has in-frame clones only and misses some. Seen here are some 62,000 clones, roughly 83% observed once, and the top ten hold 3% to 4%. The sample consisted of memory CD4+ T cells sorted from blood. Receptor source: a human donor in good health.

This clone is a singleton in its sample. V and J are TRBV7-2 and TRBJ2-7, with D perhaps assigned TRBD1 or TRBD2 (6 bases each). Germline V CDR1 and CDR2: SGHTA, FQGNSA. The CDR3 totals 15 residues. V was shortened by 2 bases and J by 2 bases, with 13 bases between the two germline ends. The CDR3 sequence is CASSLRGDATYEQYF. In DNA, the CDR3 is TGTGCCAGCAGCTTAAGGGGGGACGCTACCTACGAGCAGTACTTC.

This rearrangement joins TRBV4-1 to TRBJ1-4; perhaps TRBD1 as D (5 bases). V gave up 3 bases and J gave up 8 bases, with 7 bases separating them. This CDR3 is 12 amino acids long. Germline assignment: CDR1 MGHRA and CDR2 YSYEKL. CDR3 DNA sequence: TGCGCCAGCAGCCAGGGGCCCGAAAAACTGTTTTTT. This codes for CASSQGPEKLFF.

The chain carries TRBV29-1 and TRBJ2-5, with 7 bases matching TRBD2. Trimming at V came to 6 bases and at J to 4 bases, leaving 5 bases not matched to a gene. This CDR3 region has 12 residues. Germline CDR1 is SQVTM and CDR2 is ANQGSEA. CDR3 protein: CSVRLASETQYF. CDR3 DNA: TGCAGCGTACGACTAGCCTCAGAGACCCAGTACTTC.

This rearrangement joins TRBV12-2 to TRBJ2-1. TRBV12-2 is a listed pseudogene. The CDR3 contains 14 residues. CDR3 nucleotides: TGTGCAAGTCGCTTAGGGACGGACTACAATGAGCAGTTCTTC. Its protein is CASRLGTDYNEQFF.

The chain couples TRBV7-9 to TRBJ2-4, with 11 bases lining up with TRBD1. The CDR3 extends over 17 amino acids. CDR1 SEHNR and CDR2 FQNEAQ come from the germline V gene (reference sequence). The junction had 14 bases not matched to a gene; V was cut back by 5 bases and J by 8 bases. The CDR3 bases are TGTGCCAGCAGCGCTCGGACAGGGGGCGCACGGTCGCACATTCAGTACTTC. Its protein is CASSARTGGARSHIQYF.

The rearrangement joins TRBV9 to TRBJ2-7, with D perhaps assigned TRBD1 or TRBD2 (5 bases each). The germline V gene encodes CDR1 SGDLS and CDR2 YYNGEE. Trimming took off 0 bases at V and 3 bases at J, with 13 bases between the two ends. This CDR3 region has 15 residues. The CDR3 region has the DNA TGTGCCAGCAGCGTAGGACCCGGGACGCTCTACGAGCAGTACTTC. Protein: CASSVGPGTLYEQYF.

This clone was recorded once. The V call is TRBV5-5, the J call TRBJ2-7; TRBD1 matches 10 bases. Per germline, CDR1 SGHKS and CDR2 YYEKEE (reference sequence). This CDR3 is 13 amino acids long. Unmatched junction bases numbered 3, after V lost 4 bases and J lost 5 bases. CDR3: CASSRQGADEQYF. The CDR3 coding sequence is TGTGCCAGCAGCCGACAGGGGGCGGACGAGCAGTACTTC.

This rearrangement joins TRBV11-2 to TRBJ1-3; the D gene is possibly TRBD1 (5 bases). Between the trimmed V and J ends, which lost 1 base and 9 bases, there was a span of 10 bases. The CDR3 sequence is 13 residues long. Germline CDR1 reads SGHAT; CDR2 reads FQNNGV. In DNA, the CDR3 is TGTGCCAGCAGCTTAGCGGGGGAGGGCACCATATATTTT. It translates to CASSLAGEGTIYF.

CDR3 nucleotides: TGTGCCAGTACCCCGACAGGGCCCTATGGCTACACCTTC. This translates into CASTPTGPYGYTF. The chain employs TRBV19 and TRBJ1-2; 7 nucleotides align to TRBD1. This CDR3 is built from 13 residues. The germline V gene has CDR1 LNHDA and CDR2 SQIVND (reference sequence). V was pared by 7 bases and J by 4 bases, with 6 bases of the junction left unmatched.

The chain recombines TRBV5-1 with TRBJ2-1; no reliable D call. Trimming shortened V by 4 bases and J by 2 bases, and 7 bases separated the two germline ends. Germline assignment: CDR1 SGHRS and CDR2 YFSETQ. The CDR3 extends over 13 amino acids. The DNA of the CDR3 is TGCGCCAGCAGCCCCGGGCCCTACAATGAGCAGTTCTTC. Translated: CASSPGPYNEQFF.

V gene TRBV18 combines with J gene TRBJ2-5; either TRBD1 or TRBD2 may fit D (5 bases each). V was trimmed by 3 bases and J by 2 bases, leaving 16 bases between them. Germline V gene data show CDR1 as KGHSH and CDR2 as LQKENI. The CDR3 runs to 16 residues. CDR3 protein: CASSPQKGWGQETQYF. The CDR3 nucleotides read TGTGCCAGCTCACCCCAGAAGGGGTGGGGGCAAGAGACCCAGTACTTC.

This clone was counted a single time. This sequence joins TRBV19 and TRBJ2-4; D could derive from TRBD1 or TRBD2 (6 bases each). This CDR3 region has 16 residues. Germline lookup yields CDR1 LNHDA and CDR2 SQIVND (reference sequence). Trimming cost V 2 bases and J 2 bases, with 13 bases left between them. The CDR3 DNA is TGTGCCAGTAGTATAATTCCGGGGGCGACCAAAAACATTCAGTACTTC. Its translation: CASSIIPGATKNIQYF. Using reference TRBV19 and TRBJ2-4 for the parts outside the CDR3, the full variable domain is DGGITQSPKYLFRKEGQNVTLSCEQNLNHDAMYWYRQDPGQGLRLIYYSQIVNDFQKGDIAEGYSVSREKKESFPLTVTSAQKNPTAFYLCASSIIPGATKNIQYFGAGTRLSVL.

The CDR3 nucleotides read TGCGCCAGCAGCTTCAGACAGGGTCGGGCCACTGAAGCTTTCTTT. Translating it yields CASSFRQGRATEAFF. This rearrangement joins TRBV5-1 to TRBJ1-1; 7 nucleotides match TRBD1. The CDR3 runs to 15 residues. Germline V gives CDR1 SGHRS, CDR2 YFSETQ. V trimming: 2 bases; J trimming: 4 bases; junction bases outside the gene matches: 8.

The chain employs TRBV18 and TRBJ2-3, with D maybe TRBD1 (5 bases). Trimming removed 3 bases from V and 4 bases from J, with 8 bases in between. Germline V gives CDR1 KGHSH, CDR2 LQKENI. The CDR3 spans 13 residues. In DNA, the CDR3 is TGTGCCAGCTCACCGGAGACAGCAGATACGCAGTATTTT. Encoded protein: CASSPETADTQYF.

This clone was observed a single time. The chain carries TRBV27 and TRBJ2-5, with D possibly being TRBD1 or TRBD2 (5 bases each). The CDR3 has 15 amino acids. Germline assignment: CDR1 MNHEY and CDR2 SMNVEV (reference sequence). The V end lost 4 bases, the J end lost 0 bases, and 12 bases lay between the germline ends. CDR3 DNA sequence: TGTGCCAGCAGTTCCCCCGGGACGGACCAAGAGACCCAGTACTTC. Protein sequence: CASSSPGTDQETQYF.

The V and J genes are TRBV2 and TRBJ1-1; a weak D match, TRBD1 (5 bases). Germline V gene data show CDR1 as SNHLY and CDR2 as FYNNEI. Trimming took 9 bases from V and 10 from J, leaving 24 bases between them. The CDR3 is 14 residues long. The CDR3 DNA reads TGTGCCAGTGAGACCGGGACTTCCTCACCAGTAGCTTTCTTT. Encoded protein: CASETGTSSPVAFF.

The CDR3 bases are TGTGCCAGCAGTCGCATAGGGCTGGACACTGAAGCTTTCTTT. This encodes CASSRIGLDTEAFF. V gene TRBV6-5 combines with J gene TRBJ1-1; no clear D. CDR1 is MNHEY and CDR2 is SVGAGI in the germline V gene. The CDR3 has 14 amino acids. With 5 bases removed from V and 3 bases from J, the gap between germline ends came to 13 bases.

The rearrangement joins TRBV6-5 to TRBJ2-7; D gene ambiguous. Looked up from germline, CDR1 is MNHEY and CDR2 is SVGAGI. With 0 bases removed from V and 6 bases from J, the gap between germline ends came to 15 bases. This CDR3 comprises 15 residues. The CDR3 sequence: CASSYSSRSPSEQYF. The CDR3 DNA reads TGTGCCAGCAGTTACTCGTCCCGCAGCCCCTCCGAGCAGTACTTC.

The chain joins TRBV10-3 to TRBJ1-4; D is undetermined. V lost 6 bases to trimming and J lost 0 bases, with 8 bases between them. The CDR3 covers 14 residues. Germline V gives CDR1 ENHRY, CDR2 SYGVKD. The CDR3 is CAIRPAATNEKLFF. The DNA for the CDR3 is TGTGCCATCAGACCAGCCGCAACTAATGAAAAACTGTTTTTT.

The chain carries TRBV12-2 and TRBJ1-2. TRBV12-2 is designated a pseudogene. This CDR3 spans 13 amino acids. The CDR3 DNA follows: TGTGCAAGTCGCACCCGCACAGAGAGGGGCTACACCTTC. Translation: CASRTRTERGYTF.

The genes are TRBV6-5 and TRBJ2-7; 7 bases are a match to TRBD1. The CDR3 consists of 12 residues. The ends lost 5 bases at V and 4 bases at J; junction bases unmatched: 2. In germline, CDR1 is MNHEY, CDR2 SVGAGI. The DNA of the CDR3 is TGTGCCAGCAGTCAGGGACAGTACGAGCAGTACTTC. Translation: CASSQGQYEQYF.

This chain connects TRBV9 to TRBJ2-6; possible D gene TRBD1, 5 bases. Trimming removed 3 bases at V and 0 bases at J, with 13 bases between. The CDR3 contains 17 residues. The V gene's germline CDR1 is SGDLS and CDR2 YYNGEE. CDR3 amino acids: CASSEGNRRSGANVLTF. CDR3 sequence (DNA): TGTGCCAGCAGCGAGGGGAATAGGCGCTCTGGGGCCAACGTCCTGACTTTC.

The CDR3 DNA is TGCGCCAGCAGTCTAGGGACTGGGGCCAACGTCCTGACTTTC. Protein product: CASSLGTGANVLTF. The V call is TRBV5-1, the J call TRBJ2-6; no clear D. CDR3 length equals 14 residues. V was cut by 5 bases and J by 2 bases, with 8 bases left in between. In germline, CDR1 is SGHRS, CDR2 YFSETQ.

As to this clone: The junction shows a germline mismatch at one end, possibly a read error. Other nucleotide sequences from this sample produce the same CDR3. The chain links TRBV2 to TRBJ1-6; tentatively, D is TRBD1 (5 bases). This CDR3 spans 14 amino acids. Germline CDR1 and CDR2: SNHLY and FYNNEI. CDR3 in amino acids: CASTPGTSNSPLHF. The CDR3 DNA reads as TGCGCCAGCACCCCCGGGACGAGCAATTCACCCCTCCACTTT.

Comments on this clone: The junction and the germline gene differ at one end; a read error may be behind it. The chain uses TRBV7-7 and TRBJ1-1; D gene unclear. The CDR3 sequence is 13 residues long. CDR1 and CDR2 (germline): SSHAT, FNYEAQ (reference sequence). Written as DNA, the CDR3 is TGTGCTAGCAGCTCCCGTATGGAAACTGAAGCTTTCTTT. It encodes CASSSRMETEAFF.

The rearrangement links TRBV5-4 to TRBJ2-5; the D is unclear. CDR3 length: 13 amino acids. The germline V gene encodes CDR1 SGHNT and CDR2 YYREEE (reference sequence). Trimming pared 6 bases from V and 7 bases from J, leaving 16 bases between. As DNA, the CDR3 is TGTGCCAGCAACGCCCCCGGGCGTGCGACCCAGTACTTC. Amino acid sequence: CASNAPGRATQYF.

V usage is TRBV27 and J usage is TRBJ2-5, with TRBD2 as a possible D gene (6 bases). Trimming shortened V by 5 bases and J by 5 bases, and 18 bases separated the two germline ends. Germline V gives CDR1 MNHEY, CDR2 SMNVEV (reference sequence). This CDR3 is 15 amino acids long. For the CDR3, the DNA is TGTGCCAGCAGTCGGGCGGGGAGACCAAGGGAGACCCAGTACTTC. It yields the protein CASSRAGRPRETQYF.

This clone was seen just once. The CDR3 spells CASSYARSNQPQHF. CDR3 DNA sequence: TGTGCCAGCAGCTATGCCAGGAGCAATCAGCCCCAGCATTTT. This sequence joins TRBV16 and TRBJ1-5; no clear D. The CDR3 sequence is 14 residues long. Trimming pared 5 bases from V and 1 base from J, leaving 9 bases between. In germline, CDR1 is KGHSY, CDR2 FQNENV.

This chain connects TRBV15 to TRBJ1-1, with D possibly TRBD1 on 6 matching bases. Trimming removed 3 bases from V and 0 bases from J, with 14 bases in between. This CDR3 spans 16 amino acids. Per germline, CDR1 LNHNV and CDR2 YYDKDF (reference sequence). CDR3 sequence reads: CATSRGGGNMNTEAFF. CDR3 in DNA: TGTGCCACCAGCAGGGGAGGGGGAAACATGAACACTGAAGCTTTCTTT.

This sequence joins TRBV14 and TRBJ2-7; 8 bases fit TRBD1. The junction had 8 bases not matched to a gene; V was cut back by 4 bases and J by 3 bases. The CDR3 contains 15 residues. Germline CDR1 reads SGHDN; CDR2 reads FVKESK. CDR3 nucleotides: TGTGCCAGCAGCCGAGGACAGGGCGGCATCTACGAGCAGTACTTC. Translation gives CASSRGQGGIYEQYF. Together with reference TRBV14 and TRBJ2-7, the CDR3 gives the full variable domain: EAGVTQFPSHSVIEKGQTVTLRCDPISGHDNLYWYRRVMGKEIKFLLHFVKESKQDESGMPNNRFLAERTGGTYSTLKVQPAELEDSGVYFCASSRGQGGIYEQYFGPGTRLTVT.